Listed below are T cell receptor beta chains from one sample, sequenced in a study of blood T cell repertoires in COVID-19. The repertoire was sequenced with immunoSEQ multiplex PCR; TCRdb's copy has only in-frame clones and lacks some. The repertoire holds over 200,000 clones, with around 80% as singletons. Sequenced: peripheral blood. All receptors come from a woman aged 40 to 55 with acute or convalescent COVID-19. CDR3s include the opening cysteine and the closing phenylalanine or tryptophan. Fields, in order: D gene, V gene, J gene, clone size, CDR3 protein, CDR3 DNA. The D gene is left open where the match is weak. Expanded clones are given a class, and other clones once, few, many or no size at all.

>TRBD1|TRBV7-6|TRBJ1-1|-
CASSSRTGNTEAFF
TGTGCCAGCAGCTCTCGGACAGGGAACACTGAAGCTTTCTTT
>-|TRBV7-2|TRBJ2-7|-
CASSLASGYYEQYF
TGTGCCAGCAGCTTAGCTAGCGGCTACTACGAGCAGTACTTC
>-|TRBV4-2|TRBJ1-2|-
CASSQDPEGFDFYGYTF
TGTGCCAGCAGCCAAGATCCTGAGGGCTTCGACTTCTATGGCTACACCTTC
>-|TRBV27|TRBJ2-5|-
CASSLYRATSTWTQYF
TGTGCCAGCAGTTTATACAGGGCCACTTCCACCTGGACCCAGTACTTC
>-|TRBV11-2|TRBJ2-7|-
CASSLTGISYEQYF
TGTGCCAGCAGCTTGACAGGTATCTCCTACGAGCAGTACTTC
>TRBD1|TRBV18|TRBJ2-6|-
CASSRGQGNSGANVLTF
TGTGCCAGCTCACGGGGACAGGGGAACTCTGGGGCCAACGTCCTGACTTTC
>-|TRBV20-1|TRBJ1-1|-
CRGSGGTEAFF
TGTAGGGGGAGTGGAGGCACTGAAGCTTTCTTT
>TRBD2|TRBV5-8|TRBJ2-7|-
CASSPWEGREQYF
TGTGCCAGCAGCCCTTGGGAGGGCCGAGAGCAGTACTTC
>-|TRBV3-1/TRBV3-2|TRBJ2-5|-
CASRPQGPQAQYF
TGTGCCAGCAGGCCGCAGGGCCCCCAGGCCCAGTACTTC
>-|TRBV6-5|TRBJ1-6|few
CAYARGLNSPLHF
TGTGCCTATGCCAGGGGCCTAAATTCACCCCTCCACTTT
>TRBD2|TRBV6-5|TRBJ2-5|-
CASRTSGTLGTQYF
TGTGCCAGCAGGACTAGCGGGACCTTGGGGACCCAGTACTTC
>TRBD2|TRBV25-1|TRBJ2-5|-
CASSELTGGRETQYF
TGTGCCAGCAGTGAGCTAACGGGAGGACGTGAGACCCAGTACTTC
>-|TRBV5-1|TRBJ1-3|-
CASAPSSGNTIYF
TGCGCCAGCGCCCCTAGCTCTGGAAACACCATATATTTT
>TRBD2|TRBV15|TRBJ2-1|-
CATSRAAGGGNEQFF
TGTGCCACCAGCAGAGCCGCGGGGGGTGGAAATGAGCAGTTCTTC
>-|TRBV3-1/TRBV3-2|TRBJ1-3|-
CASSQQGPGNTIYF
TGTGCCAGCAGCCAGCAGGGCCCTGGAAACACCATATATTTT
>TRBD1|TRBV4-1|TRBJ1-5|-
CASSQDYRGQQPQHF
TGCGCCAGCAGCCAAGATTACAGGGGGCAGCAGCCCCAGCATTTT
>-|TRBV7-8|TRBJ1-5|-
CASSLYGGLNQPQHF
TGTGCCAGCAGCTTATACGGGGGGCTGAATCAGCCCCAGCATTTT
>TRBD2|TRBV6-1|TRBJ2-4|-
CASSEEGSGGGILAKNIQYF
TGTGCCAGCAGTGAAGAAGGTAGCGGGGGGGGCATCCTAGCCAAAAACATTCAGTACTTC
>TRBD2|TRBV30|TRBJ2-1|-
CAWSELASFNEQFF
TGTGCCTGGAGTGAACTAGCGAGCTTCAATGAGCAGTTCTTC
>-|TRBV6-5|TRBJ1-5|-
CASSWSGDQPQHF
TGTGCCAGCAGTTGGTCAGGGGACCAGCCCCAGCATTTT
>-|TRBV5-6|TRBJ1-1|-
CASSLTRNTEAFF
TGTGCCAGCAGCTTGACACGGAACACTGAAGCTTTCTTT
>TRBD1|TRBV15|TRBJ2-2|-
CATSRDKQGALIVSDTGELFF
TGTGCCACCAGCAGAGATAAACAGGGGGCGCTTATTGTGTCGGACACCGGGGAGCTGTTTTTT
>TRBD1|TRBV5-1|TRBJ2-7|-
CASSSGTVLYEQYF
TGCGCCAGCAGCTCCGGGACAGTTCTCTACGAGCAGTACTTC
>TRBD2|TRBV11-2|TRBJ2-2|-
CASRRSGGNTGELFF
TGTGCCAGCAGACGGAGCGGGGGTAACACCGGGGAGCTGTTTTTT
>TRBD2|TRBV10-3|TRBJ2-1|-
CAISESGLAGGSNEQFF
TGTGCCATCAGTGAGTCCGGGCTAGCGGGGGGCTCCAATGAGCAGTTCTTC
>-|TRBV3-1/TRBV3-2|TRBJ1-3|-
CASSQDHRAVNTIYF
TGTGCCAGCAGCCAAGACCACAGGGCCGTAAACACCATATATTTT
>TRBD2|TRBV4-3|TRBJ2-1|few
CASSPRLAGTVVNEQFF
TGCGCCAGCAGCCCGAGACTAGCGGGAACGGTTGTTAATGAGCAGTTCTTC
>-|TRBV6-5|TRBJ2-7|-
CASSLQNLVYEQYF
TGTGCCAGCAGTCTCCAGAACCTCGTTTACGAGCAGTACTTC
>TRBD1|TRBV20-1|TRBJ1-2|-
CSASTGGWGYTF
TGCAGTGCTAGTACAGGGGGCTGGGGCTACACCTTC
>-|TRBV20-1|TRBJ2-5|-
CSASSNVRAETQYF
TGCAGTGCTAGTAGCAACGTCCGAGCGGAGACCCAGTACTTC
>-|TRBV24-1|TRBJ1-5|-
CATGAGNSNQPQHF
TGTGCGACCGGGGCAGGGAATAGCAATCAGCCCCAGCATTTT
>TRBD2|TRBV5-5|TRBJ2-2|-
CASSFRRGAGGPPRELFF
TGTGCCAGCAGCTTCCGGCGGGGGGCGGGAGGCCCACCCCGGGAGCTGTTTTTT